The present T cell receptor (beta chain) was sequenced within a study of Graves' ophthalmopathy and Graves' hyperthyroidism. V lost 0 bases, J lost 7 bases, and 16 bases lay in between. The germline V gene encodes CDR1 SGDLS and CDR2 YYNGEE. The CDR3 is made up of 15 amino acids. Amplification of the TCR beta CDR3 regions used RNA transcripts (as template). First-round RT-PCR relied on HTBI primers, and a second-round multiplex PCR came next. TCRdb used MiXCR to reprocess the multiplex PCR reads, holding one entry per CDR3 protein. The sample shows about 1.1 million distinct CDR3 sequences, less than 45% of them seen only once.

This TCR derives from an adult man with Graves' hyperthyroidism. The chain combines TRBV9 with TRBJ1-1; a weak D match, TRBD1 (5 bases). Input material: peripheral blood or thyroid tissue (not recorded which). The CDR3 sequence: CASSVDAQGTDEAFF. As DNA, the CDR3 is TGTGCCAGCAGCGTAGATGCGCAGGGAACGGATGAAGCTTTCTTT.